The present entry profiles one TCR beta chain with its context. No antigen is known for it. The sample comes from a study of shared clonotypes between healthy human individuals. Study-level background: Three CD4 naive, three CD4 memory, two CD8 naive and one CD8 memory plate were used per donor. Study-level points and caveats: The study found about 5% of naive CD4 clonotypes shared across a few donors.

Using immunoSEQ multiplex PCR, the repertoire was profiled, and TCRdb retains in-frame clones only, with some absent. The sample lists hundreds of thousands of clones; about 96% were seen once. V trimming: 4 bases; J trimming: 0 bases; junction bases outside the gene matches: 5. CDR3 length: 15 residues. Germline V gene lookup returns CDR1 SGDLS and CDR2 YYNGEE. CD45RO negativity and positive selection for CCR7 defined naive CD8 cells, a population that excluded terminally differentiated effector memory CD45RA+ cells. The rearrangement joins TRBV9 to TRBJ2-3, with TRBD1 matching over 7 bases. This clonotype was sampled from a woman in her 30s in good health. Specimen: naive CD8+ T cells sorted from blood. DNA for the CDR3: TGTGCCAGCAGCTTAGGGGGCGGGAGCACAGATACGCAGTATTTT. Amino acid sequence: CASSLGGGSTDTQYF.